The T cell receptor beta chain described here comes from a study of blood T cell repertoires in COVID-19 (TCRdb year 2020). For the wider study: The collaborator samples originated in the United States, Italy and Spain and spanned the acute and convalescent phases of COVID-19. Deeply sampled blood TCRbeta repertoires from subjects exposed to, actively infected with, or recovered from COVID-19 were included in the dataset. The material from the prospective study consisted of cDNA or gDNA derived from T cells, B-cell-depleted T cells, or PBMCs. A freely available public database, intended as a resource for researchers studying the immune response to SARS-CoV-2, is where the repertoires were released. HLA class I and class II types, where available, came from metadata supplied by the sample provider rather than from assay-based typing. Samples were obtained from the ongoing ImmuneRACE study (first 160 participants) and from 1,254 subjects provided by 6 global collaborators. Sample metadata almost always included a de-identified subject ID, COVID-19 status, age in years and sex. What the authors observed across the whole study: Clinical and demographic metadata were provided uncurated, with the amount varying by source and participant.

CDR1 and CDR2, per the germline V gene (reference sequence), are LNHDA and SQIVND. The CDR3 spans 15 residues, from the cysteine through the phenylalanine. Kept here is only the CDR3 DNA, which spans 45 bases and is read in frame from base 1. Trimming costs V 1 base and J 3 bases, and their ends lie 10 bases apart. TCRbeta CDR3 regions were amplified from genomic DNA by means of the immunoSEQ Assay, a bias-controlled multiplex PCR. From the authors' description of their analysis: Nucleated cell counts per sample were estimated from amplification of reference gene primers within the assay. Sequence reads were collapsed and filtered to measure the absolute abundance of every unique TCRbeta CDR3 rearrangement. For each sample, productive Simpson clonality was calculated as the square root of Simpson's diversity index over productive rearrangements. Imported from immuneACCESS, the table was reduced by TCRdb to in-frame sequences with V and J called. These copies leave out some clones; in studies compared against another copy, an unresolved V gene accounts for under half, and the cause of the remainder is not known. The DNA gave D and trimming, while V, J and clone size come from that table. Recorded for this sample are fewer than 120,000 clones; more than 65% of them occurred a single time. The top ten clones comprise 3% to 4.5% of the sample.

Whole blood was collected in K2EDTA tubes by collaborating institutions according to the institutions' own protocols. For TCRbeta analysis, collaborator samples were shipped as frozen whole blood, as isolated PBMCs, or as DNA extracted from either sample type. Comments on this clone: The antigen it recognizes is unknown. Within one base of it there is no much larger clone, and no base qualities were kept.

This TCR came from a woman aged 80 or older with acute or convalescent COVID-19. The source material was peripheral blood. Recombination connected TRBV19 to TRBJ1-5; TRBD1 is perhaps the D gene, given 5 matching bases. The CDR3 protein sequence reads: CASSIGGTTNQPQHF. The DNA sequence reads TGTGCCAGTAGTATAGGGGGCACGACCAATCAGCCCCAGCATTTT.